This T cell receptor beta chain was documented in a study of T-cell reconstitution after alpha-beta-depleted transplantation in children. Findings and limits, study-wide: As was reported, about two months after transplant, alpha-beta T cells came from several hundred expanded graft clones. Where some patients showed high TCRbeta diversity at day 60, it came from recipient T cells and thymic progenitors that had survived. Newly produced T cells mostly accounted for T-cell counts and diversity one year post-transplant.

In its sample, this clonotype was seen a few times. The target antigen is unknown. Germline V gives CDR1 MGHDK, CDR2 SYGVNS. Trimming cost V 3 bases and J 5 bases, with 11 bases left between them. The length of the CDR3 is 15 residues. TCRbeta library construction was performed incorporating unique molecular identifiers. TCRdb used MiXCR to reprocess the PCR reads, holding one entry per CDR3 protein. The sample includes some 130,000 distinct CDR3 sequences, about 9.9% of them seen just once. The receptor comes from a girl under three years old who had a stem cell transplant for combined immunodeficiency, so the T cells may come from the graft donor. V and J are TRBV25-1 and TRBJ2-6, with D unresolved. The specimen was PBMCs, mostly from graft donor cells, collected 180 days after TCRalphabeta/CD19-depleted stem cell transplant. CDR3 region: CASSENHPWANVLTF. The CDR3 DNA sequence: TGTGCCAGCAGTGAGAACCACCCATGGGCCAACGTCCTGACTTTC.